Included here is one TCR beta chain sequence, with context. No antigen is known for it. The germline V gene has CDR1 LNHDA and CDR2 SQIVND (reference sequence). The CDR3 covers 18 residues. Unmatched junction bases numbered 10, after V lost 4 bases and J lost 1 base. These data originate in a study of siplizumab effects on memory and regulatory T cells. Study-wide findings and caveats: The mean Treg-derived percentage of mappable alloreactive CD4+ clones was roughly 69% with siplizumab compared with approximately 25% in controls. Naive T cells seemed more diverse than memory cells; they also seemed major alloresponse contributors. Alloreactive sequences from unstimulated CD4+ memory cells fell significantly with siplizumab.

Produced via immunoSEQ multiplex PCR; TCRdb's table is partial and in-frame only. Of roughly 100,000 clones in the sample, about 94% were seen once. Material: Tregs sorted from blood. The chain is built from TRBV19 and TRBJ1-5; 10 positions match TRBD1. The source is a human donor in good health. CDR3 sequence reads: CASSTGQGRPISNQPQHF. The CDR3 DNA sequence: TGTGCCAGTAGTACGGGACAGGGGCGACCCATAAGCAATCAGCCCCAGCATTTT.